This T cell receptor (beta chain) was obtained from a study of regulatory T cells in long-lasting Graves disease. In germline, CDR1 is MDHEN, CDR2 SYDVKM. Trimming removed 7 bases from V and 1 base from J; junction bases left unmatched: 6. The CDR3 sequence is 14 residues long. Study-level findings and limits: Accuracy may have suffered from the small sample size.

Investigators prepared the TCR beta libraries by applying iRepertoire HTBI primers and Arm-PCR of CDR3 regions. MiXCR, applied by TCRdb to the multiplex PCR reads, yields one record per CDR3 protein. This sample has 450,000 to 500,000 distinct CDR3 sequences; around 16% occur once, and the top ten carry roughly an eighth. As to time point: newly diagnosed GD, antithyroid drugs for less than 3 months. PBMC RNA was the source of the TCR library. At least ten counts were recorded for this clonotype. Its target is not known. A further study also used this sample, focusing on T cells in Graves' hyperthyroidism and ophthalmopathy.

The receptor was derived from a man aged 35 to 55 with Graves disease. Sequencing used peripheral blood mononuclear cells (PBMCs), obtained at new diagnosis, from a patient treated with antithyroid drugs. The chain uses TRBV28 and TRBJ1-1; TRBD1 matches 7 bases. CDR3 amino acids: CASTWGTENTEAFF. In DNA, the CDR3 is TGTGCCAGCACCTGGGGGACAGAGAACACTGAAGCTTTCTTT.